This T cell receptor (beta chain) was captured in a study of T-cell reconstitution after alpha-beta-depleted transplantation in children. The V end was cut by 11 bases, the J end by 5 bases, with 18 bases between. This CDR3 has 14 amino acids. Germline V lookup: CDR1 MDHEN, CDR2 SYDVKM. This clonotype was picked up many times. This sample's TCRbeta library carried unique molecular identifier barcodes. MiXCR, run by TCRdb on the PCR reads, gives a single entry per CDR3 protein. The table lists about 360,000 distinct CDR3 sequences, about 14% of them singletons. The V and J genes are TRBV28 and TRBJ2-2; perhaps TRBD1 as D (6 bases). Sequences were derived from PBMCs, sampled from the stem cell graft. The sequence derives from a human donor who donated a stem cell graft to a child with Fanconi anemia. The CDR3 coding sequence is TGTGCCGGTGGGGCACAGGGCCCTACCGGGGAGCTGTTTTTT. Its protein is CAGGAQGPTGELFF.